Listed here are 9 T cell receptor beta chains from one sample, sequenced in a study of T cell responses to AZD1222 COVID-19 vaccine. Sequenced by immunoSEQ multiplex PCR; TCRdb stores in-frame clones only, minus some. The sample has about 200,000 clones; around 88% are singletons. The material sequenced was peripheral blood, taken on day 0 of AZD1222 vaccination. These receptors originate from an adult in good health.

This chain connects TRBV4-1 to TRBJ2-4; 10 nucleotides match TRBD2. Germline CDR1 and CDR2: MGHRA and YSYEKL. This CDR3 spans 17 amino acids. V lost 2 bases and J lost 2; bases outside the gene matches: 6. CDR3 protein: CASSQSSGGPTKNIQYF. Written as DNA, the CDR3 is TGCGCCAGCAGCCAATCTAGCGGGGGCCCCACCAAAAACATTCAGTACTTC.

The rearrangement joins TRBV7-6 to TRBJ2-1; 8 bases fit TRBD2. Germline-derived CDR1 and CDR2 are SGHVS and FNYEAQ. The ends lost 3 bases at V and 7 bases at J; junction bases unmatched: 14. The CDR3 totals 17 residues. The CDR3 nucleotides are TGTGCCAGCAGCTTCGGGGGGGGGAGACCCGCCTCGAATGAGCAGTTCTTC. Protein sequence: CASSFGGGRPASNEQFF.

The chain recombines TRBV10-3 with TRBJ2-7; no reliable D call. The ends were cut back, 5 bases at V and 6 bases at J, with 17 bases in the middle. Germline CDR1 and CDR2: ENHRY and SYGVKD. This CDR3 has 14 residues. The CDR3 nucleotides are TGTGCCATCAGTCCCACTGCCGGGTTTGGCGAGCAGTACTTC. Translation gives CAISPTAGFGEQYF.

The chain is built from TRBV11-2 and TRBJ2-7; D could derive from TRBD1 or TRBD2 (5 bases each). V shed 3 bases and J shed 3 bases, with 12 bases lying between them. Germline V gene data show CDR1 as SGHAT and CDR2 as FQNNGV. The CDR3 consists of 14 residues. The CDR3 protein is CASSFQGAVYEQYF. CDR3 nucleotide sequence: TGTGCCAGCAGCTTTCAGGGAGCCGTCTACGAGCAGTACTTC.

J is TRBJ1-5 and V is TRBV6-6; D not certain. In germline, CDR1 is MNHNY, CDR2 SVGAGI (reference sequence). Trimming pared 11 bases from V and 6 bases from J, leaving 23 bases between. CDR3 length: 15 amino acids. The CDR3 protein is CACQVDSLGGQPQHF. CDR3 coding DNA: TGTGCCTGCCAGGTCGACTCTTTGGGCGGTCAGCCCCAGCATTTT.

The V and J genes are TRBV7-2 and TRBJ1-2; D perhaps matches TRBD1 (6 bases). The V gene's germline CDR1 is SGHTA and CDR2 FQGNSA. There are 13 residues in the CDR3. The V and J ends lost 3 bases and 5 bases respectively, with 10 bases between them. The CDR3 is CASSFIGGYGYTF. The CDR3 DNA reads TGTGCCAGCAGCTTCATAGGGGGTTATGGCTACACCTTC.

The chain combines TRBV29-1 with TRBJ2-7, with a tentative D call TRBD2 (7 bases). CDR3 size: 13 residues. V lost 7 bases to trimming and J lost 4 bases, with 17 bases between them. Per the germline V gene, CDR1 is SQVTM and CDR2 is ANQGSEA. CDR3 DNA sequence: TGCAGCGCCGTTCGGGGGGCCGGGTACGAGCAGTACTTC. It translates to CSAVRGAGYEQYF.

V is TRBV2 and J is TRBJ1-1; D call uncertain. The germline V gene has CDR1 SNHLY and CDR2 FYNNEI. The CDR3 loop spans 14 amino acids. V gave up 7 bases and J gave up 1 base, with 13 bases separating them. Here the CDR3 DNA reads TGTGCCAGCATGACGGACCTCACGAACACTGAAGCTTTCTTT. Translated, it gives CASMTDLTNTEAFF.

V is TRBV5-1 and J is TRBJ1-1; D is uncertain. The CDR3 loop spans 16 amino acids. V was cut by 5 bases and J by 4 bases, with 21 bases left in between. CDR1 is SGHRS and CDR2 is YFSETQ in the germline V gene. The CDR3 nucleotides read TGCGCCAGCAGGGAGGGCCCAAGGACCCTGAGCACTGAAGCTTTCTTT. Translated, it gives CASREGPRTLSTEAFF.